This T cell receptor beta chain derives from a study of cytomegalovirus exposure and HLA in healthy donors. Study information: Earlier, 110 million or so unique TCR beta sequences were recovered from approximately 180 million T cells by an analysis. Inside one of the first data releases sat some 93 million unique TCRs taken from HLA-typed donors.

Each donor's status was that of a healthy bone marrow donor. Primers for the PCR totalled 60 Vbeta and 13 Jbeta. Only in-frame clones appear in the TCRdb table, and some are missing; sequencing was by immunoSEQ multiplex PCR. The sample gives about 200,000 clones, around 75% of which show up once; approximately 0.4% is in the top ten. Germline V gives CDR1 SEHNR, CDR2 FQNEAQ (reference sequence). The CDR3 totals 15 residues. The V segment lost 4 bases and the J segment 2 bases; nucleotides outside the gene matches: 7. Sequencing was carried out using PBMCs. J is TRBJ2-7 and V is TRBV7-9; 8 nucleotides line up with TRBD1. The clonotype was recovered from a male donor in good health and CMV-seropositive. This CDR3 reads CASSSPGQAPYEQYF. The CDR3 DNA follows: TGTGCCAGCAGCTCCCCGGGACAGGCCCCCTACGAGCAGTACTTC. Drawing the rest from reference TRBV7-9 and TRBJ2-7, the complete variable domain is DTGVSQNPRHKITKRGQNVTFRCDPISEHNRLYWYRQTLGQGPEFLTYFQNEAQLEKSRLLSDRFSAERPKGSFSTLEIQRTEQGDSAMYLCASSSPGQAPYEQYFGPGTRLTVT.